This T cell receptor (beta chain) was sequenced during a study of spatial heterogeneity in lung cancer. From the 5' RACE reads, TCRdb called clonotypes with MiXCR, one entry per CDR3 protein. The repertoire consists of more than 85,000 distinct CDR3 sequences, with 7% to 9% occurring once and the leading ten covering less than 9%. This clonotype was seen ten or more times. The time point was: sample taken at primary tumor resection. No cells were sorted before sequencing. The whole RNA sequenced was extracted from tumor, nontumor lung or frozen PBMC. Samples were donated by 72 untreated early-stage non-small cell lung cancer patients. The length of the CDR3 is 15 residues. Germline V gene data show CDR1 as SNHLY and CDR2 as FYNNEI. The V segment lost 0 bases and the J segment 4 bases; nucleotides outside the gene matches: 5.

Sequencing used PBMCs, obtained at surgery. This TCR was recovered from a male donor with early-stage non-small cell lung cancer. The chain recombines TRBV2 with TRBJ1-2, with 7 bases fitting TRBD1. For the CDR3, the DNA is TGTGCCAGCAGTGAAGCGCTTGGGACAGTCTATGGCTACACCTTC. Translating gives CASSEALGTVYGYTF. The entire variable domain, with the rest obtained from reference TRBV2 and TRBJ1-2, is as follows: EPEVTQTPSHQVTQMGQEVILRCVPISNHLYFYWYRQILGQKVEFLVSFYNNEISEKSEIFDDQFSVERPDGSNFTLKIRSTKLEDSAMYFCASSEALGTVYGYTFGSGTRLTVV.